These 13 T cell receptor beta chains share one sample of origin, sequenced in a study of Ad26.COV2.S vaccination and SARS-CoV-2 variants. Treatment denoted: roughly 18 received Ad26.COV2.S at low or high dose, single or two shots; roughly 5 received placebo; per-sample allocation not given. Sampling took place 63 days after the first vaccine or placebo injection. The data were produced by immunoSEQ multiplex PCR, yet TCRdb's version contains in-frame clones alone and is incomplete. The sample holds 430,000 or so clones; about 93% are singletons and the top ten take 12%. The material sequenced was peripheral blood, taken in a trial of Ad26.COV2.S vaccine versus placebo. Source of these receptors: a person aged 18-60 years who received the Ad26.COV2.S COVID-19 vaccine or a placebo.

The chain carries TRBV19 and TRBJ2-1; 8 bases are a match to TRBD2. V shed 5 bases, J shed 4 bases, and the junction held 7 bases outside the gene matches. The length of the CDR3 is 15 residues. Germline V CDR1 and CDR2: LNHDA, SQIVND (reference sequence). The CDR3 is CASSVQTSEYNEQFF. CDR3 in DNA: TGTGCCAGTAGTGTACAGACTAGCGAGTACAATGAGCAGTTCTTC. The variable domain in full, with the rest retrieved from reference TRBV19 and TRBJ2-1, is DGGITQSPKYLFRKEGQNVTLSCEQNLNHDAMYWYRQDPGQGLRLIYYSQIVNDFQKGDIAEGYSVSREKKESFPLTVTSAQKNPTAFYLCASSVQTSEYNEQFFGPGTRLTVL.

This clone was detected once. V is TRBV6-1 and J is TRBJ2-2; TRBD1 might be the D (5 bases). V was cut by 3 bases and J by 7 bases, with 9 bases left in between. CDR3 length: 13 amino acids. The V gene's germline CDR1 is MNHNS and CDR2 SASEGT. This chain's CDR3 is CASSDRVNGELFF. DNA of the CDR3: TGTGCCAGCAGTGACAGGGTAAACGGGGAGCTGTTTTTT.

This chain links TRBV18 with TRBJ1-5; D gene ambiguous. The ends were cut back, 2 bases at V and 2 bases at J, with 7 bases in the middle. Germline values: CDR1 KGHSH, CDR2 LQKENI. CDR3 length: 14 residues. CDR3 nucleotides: TGTGCCAGCTCACCAATAACAGGCAATCAGCCCCAGCATTTT. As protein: CASSPITGNQPQHF.

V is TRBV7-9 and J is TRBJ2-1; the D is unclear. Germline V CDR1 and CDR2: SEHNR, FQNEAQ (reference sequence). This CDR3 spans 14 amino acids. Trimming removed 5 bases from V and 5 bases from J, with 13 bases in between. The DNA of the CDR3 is TGTGCCAGCAGCCAACCGGGCTTGAACAATGAGCAGTTCTTC. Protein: CASSQPGLNNEQFF.

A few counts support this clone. The CDR3 loop is CASSHPKLRLAARTDTQYF. As DNA, the CDR3 is TGTGCCAGCAGCCACCCAAAACTCCGACTAGCGGCGAGGACAGATACGCAGTATTTT. The rearrangement links TRBV14 to TRBJ2-3, with TRBD2 identical over 9 bases. Unmatched junction bases numbered 16, after V lost 3 bases and J lost 3 bases. This CDR3 has 19 amino acids. From germline, CDR1 is SGHDN and CDR2 FVKESK.

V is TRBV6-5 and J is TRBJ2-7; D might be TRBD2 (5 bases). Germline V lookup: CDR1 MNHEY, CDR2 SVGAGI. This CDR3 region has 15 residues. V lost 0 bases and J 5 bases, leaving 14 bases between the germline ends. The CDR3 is CASSYSTGGLNEQYF. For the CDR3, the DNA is TGTGCCAGCAGTTACTCGACCGGAGGTCTGAACGAGCAGTACTTC.

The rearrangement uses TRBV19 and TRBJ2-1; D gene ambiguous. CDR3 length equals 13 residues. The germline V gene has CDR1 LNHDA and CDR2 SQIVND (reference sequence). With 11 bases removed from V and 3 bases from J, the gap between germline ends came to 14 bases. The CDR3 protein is CAGHTSLYNEQFF. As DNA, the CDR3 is TGTGCCGGGCATACCAGCCTCTACAATGAGCAGTTCTTC. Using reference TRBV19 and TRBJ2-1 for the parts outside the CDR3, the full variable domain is DGGITQSPKYLFRKEGQNVTLSCEQNLNHDAMYWYRQDPGQGLRLIYYSQIVNDFQKGDIAEGYSVSREKKESFPLTVTSAQKNPTAFYLCAGHTSLYNEQFFGPGTRLTVL.

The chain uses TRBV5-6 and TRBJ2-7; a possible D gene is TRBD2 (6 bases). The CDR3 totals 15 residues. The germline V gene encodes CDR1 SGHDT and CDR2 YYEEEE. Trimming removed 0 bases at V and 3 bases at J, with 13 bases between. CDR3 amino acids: CASSLAMAGSYEQYF. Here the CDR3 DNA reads TGTGCCAGCAGCTTGGCCATGGCGGGAAGCTACGAGCAGTACTTC.

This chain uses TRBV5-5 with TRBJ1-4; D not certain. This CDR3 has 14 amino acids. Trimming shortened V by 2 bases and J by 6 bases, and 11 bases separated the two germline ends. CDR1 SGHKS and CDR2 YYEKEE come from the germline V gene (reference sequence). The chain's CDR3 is CASSFRVPDEKLFF. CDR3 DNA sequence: TGTGCCAGCAGCTTTAGGGTTCCGGATGAAAAACTGTTTTTT.

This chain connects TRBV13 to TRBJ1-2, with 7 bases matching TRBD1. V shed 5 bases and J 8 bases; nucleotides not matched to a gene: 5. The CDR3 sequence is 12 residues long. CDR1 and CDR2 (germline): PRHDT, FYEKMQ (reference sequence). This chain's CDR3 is CASSLTGAGYTF. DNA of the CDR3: TGTGCCAGCAGCCTAACAGGGGCCGGCTACACCTTC.

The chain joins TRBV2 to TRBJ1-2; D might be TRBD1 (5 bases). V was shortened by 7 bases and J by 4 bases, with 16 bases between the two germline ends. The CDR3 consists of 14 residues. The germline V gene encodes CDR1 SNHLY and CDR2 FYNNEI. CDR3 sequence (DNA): TGTGCCAGCAAGGCAGGGAAAGGTGGCTATGGCTACACCTTC. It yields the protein CASKAGKGGYGYTF.

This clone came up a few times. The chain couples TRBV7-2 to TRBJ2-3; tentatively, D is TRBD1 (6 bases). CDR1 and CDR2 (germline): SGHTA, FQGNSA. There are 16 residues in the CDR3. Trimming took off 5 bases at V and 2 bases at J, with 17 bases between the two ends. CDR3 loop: CASSPRAQGITDTQYF. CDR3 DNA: TGTGCCAGCAGCCCTAGGGCACAGGGAATCACAGATACGCAGTATTTT.

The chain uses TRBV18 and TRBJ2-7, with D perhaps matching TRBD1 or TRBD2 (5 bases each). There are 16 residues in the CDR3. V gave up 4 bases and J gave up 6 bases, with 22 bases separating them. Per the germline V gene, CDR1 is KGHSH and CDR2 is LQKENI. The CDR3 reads CASSLLPPLGRSEQYF. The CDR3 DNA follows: TGTGCCAGCTCACTATTGCCACCATTGGGACGAAGCGAGCAGTACTTC.